This entry concerns a single T cell receptor (beta chain). Germline values: CDR1 MDHEN, CDR2 SYDVKM. Trimming removed 4 bases at V and 1 base at J, with 16 bases between. The CDR3 loop spans 16 amino acids. Authors' methods: By means of reference gene primer amplification, nucleated cell counts were estimated. Here immunoSEQ multiplex PCR was the method, and the copy in TCRdb shows in-frame clones only, minus some. Clonal size and the V and J genes are those of that table, whereas D and trimming came from the DNA. The data show more than 150,000 clones, 90% seen once. This specimen belongs to a study of blood T cell repertoires in COVID-19. Across the whole study: Sources were T cells, B-cell-depleted T cells, or PBMCs; the material itself was cDNA or gDNA.

The receptor's source is a man in his fifties or sixties with acute or convalescent COVID-19. V and J are TRBV28 and TRBJ1-2; a weak D match, TRBD1 (5 bases). The source material was peripheral blood. The CDR3: CASSSGDSTVNYGYTF. CDR3 coding DNA: TGTGCCAGCAGTTCGGGAGACAGTACCGTTAACTATGGCTACACCTTC.